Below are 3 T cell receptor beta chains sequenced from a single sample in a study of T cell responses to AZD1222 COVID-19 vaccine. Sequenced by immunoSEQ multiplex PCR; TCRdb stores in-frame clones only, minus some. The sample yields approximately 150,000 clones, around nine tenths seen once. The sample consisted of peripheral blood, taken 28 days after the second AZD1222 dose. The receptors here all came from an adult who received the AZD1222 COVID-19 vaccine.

The chain's CDR3 is CASSQEGPRGGSTDTQYF. The DNA of the CDR3 is TGTGCCAGCAGCCAAGAAGGCCCGCGCGGGGGAAGCACAGATACGCAGTATTTT. The genes are TRBV3-1 (or the pseudogene TRBV3-2) and TRBJ2-3; TRBD2 matches 7 bases. The CDR3 is made up of 18 amino acids. The ends lost 0 bases at V and 0 bases at J; junction bases unmatched: 9. Germline V gene lookup returns CDR1 LGHDT and CDR2 YNNKEL (reference sequence).

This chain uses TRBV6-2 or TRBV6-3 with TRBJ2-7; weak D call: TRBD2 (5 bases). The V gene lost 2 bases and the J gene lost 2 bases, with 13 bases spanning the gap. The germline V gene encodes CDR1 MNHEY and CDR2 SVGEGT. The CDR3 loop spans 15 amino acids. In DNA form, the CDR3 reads TGTGCCAGCAGTTACAGCGCGGGCCTTACCTACGAGCAGTACTTC. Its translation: CASSYSAGLTYEQYF.

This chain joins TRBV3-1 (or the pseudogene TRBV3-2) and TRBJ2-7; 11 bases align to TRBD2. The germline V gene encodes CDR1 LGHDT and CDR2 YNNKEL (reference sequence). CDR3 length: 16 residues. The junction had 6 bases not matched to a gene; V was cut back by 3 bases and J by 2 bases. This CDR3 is CASSQPVLAGAYEQYF. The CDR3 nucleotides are TGTGCCAGCAGCCAGCCTGTACTAGCGGGAGCCTACGAGCAGTACTTC.